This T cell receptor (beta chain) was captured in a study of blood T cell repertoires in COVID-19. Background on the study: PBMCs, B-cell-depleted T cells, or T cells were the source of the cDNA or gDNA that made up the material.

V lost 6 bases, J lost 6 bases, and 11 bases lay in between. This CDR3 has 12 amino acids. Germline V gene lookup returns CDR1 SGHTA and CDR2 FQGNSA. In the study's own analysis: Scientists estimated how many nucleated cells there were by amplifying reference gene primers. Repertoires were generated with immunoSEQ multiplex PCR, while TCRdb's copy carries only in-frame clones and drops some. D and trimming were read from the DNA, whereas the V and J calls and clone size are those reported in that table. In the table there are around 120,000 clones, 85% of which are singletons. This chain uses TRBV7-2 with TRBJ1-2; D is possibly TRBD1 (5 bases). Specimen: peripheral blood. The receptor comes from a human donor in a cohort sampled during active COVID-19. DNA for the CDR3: TGTGCCAGCAGGGGGGGGATAGATGGCTACACCTTC. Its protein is CASRGGIDGYTF.